A selection of T cell receptor beta chains follows, all from one sample in a study of cytomegalovirus exposure and HLA in healthy donors. Measured with immunoSEQ multiplex PCR; TCRdb has only the in-frame clones, and not every one. The sample holds a few hundred thousand clones, 85% to 90% seen once. Sequencing used PBMCs. The receptors originated from a woman younger than 30 in good health and CMV-seronegative. CDR3s include the opening cysteine and the closing phenylalanine or tryptophan. A D gene is named only where the DNA matches it firmly. Some rows mark clone size as missing; the rest say once, few, many or name a class of expanded clone.

few,TRBD1,TRBJ1-2,TRBV5-1,TGCGCCAGCAGCTCGGGGACAGGGGACGCCTATGGCTACACCTTC,CASSSGTGDAYGYTF
-,TRBD1,TRBJ2-7,TRBV7-2,TGTGCCAGCAGCTTATTAACAGGGACAGGGGGCGGTGAGCAGTACTTC,CASSLLTGTGGGEQYF
-,-,TRBJ1-5,TRBV27,TGTGCCAGCAGTTACAGTCTTAATAGCAATCAGCCCCAGCATTTT,CASSYSLNSNQPQHF
once,TRBD1,TRBJ1-3,TRBV27,TGTGCCAGCAGTCGGACAGGGAGTGGAAACACCATATATTTT,CASSRTGSGNTIYF
-,TRBD1,TRBJ1-5,TRBV11-2,TGTGCCAGCAGCTTAGATCTAGGACAGGGAGGTCAGCCCCAGCATTTT,CASSLDLGQGGQPQHF
-,-,TRBJ2-2,TRBV4-2,TGTGCCAGCAGCCAAGCGAGAGCTAACACCGGGGAGCTGTTTTTT,CASSQARANTGELFF
few,TRBD1,TRBJ1-6,TRBV6-5,TGTGCCAGCACCCTGGGACAGGGGAATTCACCCCTCCACTTT,CASTLGQGNSPLHF
-,TRBD1,TRBJ1-1,TRBV7-8,TGTGCCAGCAGCTTAGGGGGAAGGGACAGCAAAGCTTTCTTT,CASSLGGRDSKAFF
few,-,TRBJ2-7,TRBV2,TGTGCCAGCAGGGGGGGAACATACGAGCAGTACTTC,CASRGGTYEQYF
few,TRBD1,TRBJ2-5,TRBV5-1,TGCGCCAGCAGCAATGCCCACAGGGGAGAGACCCAGTACTTC,CASSNAHRGETQYF
-,TRBD2,TRBJ2-3,TRBV14,TGTGCCAGCAGCCAAGTGGCCCCGGGACTAGCGGGAGACGGGGCAGATACGCAGTATTTT,CASSQVAPGLAGDGADTQYF
-,-,TRBJ2-1,TRBV28,TGTGCCAGCAGTCCCCAATTGGAGCAGTTCTTC,CASSPQLEQFF
-,-,TRBJ1-3,TRBV19,TGTGCCAGTAGTATTGACGCAGGGACTGGAAACACCATATATTTT,CASSIDAGTGNTIYF
-,-,TRBJ2-7,TRBV6-5,TGTGCCAGCAACAGACAGGAGAATAATGGGGAGCAGTACTTC,CASNRQENNGEQYF
-,TRBD1,TRBJ2-5,TRBV28,TGTGCCAGCAGTTTACTAACACCGGGACAGTGGCCGGAGACCCAGTACTTC,CASSLLTPGQWPETQYF
-,-,TRBJ1-3,TRBV2,TGTGCCAGCAGCGCGACAGGTCTCACTCTACTCTCTGGAAACACCATATATTTT,CASSATGLTLLSGNTIYF
-,-,TRBJ2-2,TRBV18,TGTGCCAGCTCACCATTCCTGGACAGCAACACCGGGGAGCTGTTTTTT,CASSPFLDSNTGELFF
-,-,TRBJ1-5,TRBV7-2,TGTGCCAGCAGCCGACAGGCCCTAAATCAGCCCCAGCATTTT,CASSRQALNQPQHF
-,-,TRBJ1-1,TRBV5-6,TGTGCCAGCAGCTTGGGGTACGGGGTTGAAGCTTTCTTT,CASSLGYGVEAFF
-,-,TRBJ2-7,TRBV18,TGTGCCAGCTCGATGGGGGGTCCCGAGCAGTACTTC,CASSMGGPEQYF
-,-,TRBJ2-4,TRBV4-3,TGCGCCAGCAGCCAAGGGCAACAGAAAAAAAACATTCAGTACTTC,CASSQGQQKKNIQYF
-,TRBD2,TRBJ2-7,TRBV5-4,TGTGCCAGCAGCAGTAAGCGGGAGGTCTCCTACGAGCAGTACTTC,CASSSKREVSYEQYF
-,-,TRBJ2-3,TRBV18,TGTGCCAGCTCACCTCTGACTGGTTATACGCAGTATTTT,CASSPLTGYTQYF
-,-,TRBJ2-7,TRBV7-9,TGTGCCAGCAGCTTTGTTAAGTCCGGAGGCACCGGCTACGAGCAGTACTTC,CASSFVKSGGTGYEQYF
-,-,TRBJ1-5,TRBV7-8,TGTGCCAGCAGCTCACAGGGCGAGGTCTTCATTCAGCCCCAGCATTTT,CASSSQGEVFIQPQHF
-,-,TRBJ1-4,TRBV2,TGTGCCAGCAGCCGGGATCCTAATGAAAAACTGTTTTTT,CASSRDPNEKLFF
-,-,TRBJ2-7,TRBV19,TGTGCCAGTAGTGCAAGGCAGGCGAGCTCCTACGAGCAGTACTTC,CASSARQASSYEQYF
-,TRBD1,TRBJ1-4,TRBV28,TGTGCCAGCAGTTTCAAGGGGGCATACGAAAAACTGTTTTTT,CASSFKGAYEKLFF
-,-,TRBJ1-3,TRBV28,TGTGCCAGCAGTTTGTGGCAGGGGTCGGGGCCTGGAAACACCATATATTTT,CASSLWQGSGPGNTIYF
-,-,TRBJ2-3,TRBV9,TGTGCCAGCAGCGTAGAAAGAGTGACAGTCACAGATACGCAGTATTTT,CASSVERVTVTDTQYF
-,TRBD2,TRBJ2-1,TRBV25-1,TGTGCCAGCAGTGACGGGACTAGCGGGAGGGCCGGGGTTTTTGAGCAGTTCTTC,CASSDGTSGRAGVFEQFF
-,-,TRBJ2-2,TRBV6-5,TGTGCCAGCAGTTACGGGCTAGCGTACACCGGGGAGCTGTTTTTT,CASSYGLAYTGELFF
-,TRBD1,TRBJ1-5,TRBV2,TGTGCCAGCAGTGAAGGGCAGGGGGGACAGCCCCAGCATTTT,CASSEGQGGQPQHF
-,-,TRBJ2-7,TRBV12-5,TGTGCTAGTGGACAAACAGGGTACGAGCAGTACTTC,CASGQTGYEQYF
-,-,TRBJ2-7,TRBV5-1,TGCGCCAGCAGCTTGGATGCCGCGGGACTTGGGTTTTTGCGGGAACAGTACTTC,CASSLDAAGLGFLREQYF
-,TRBD1,TRBJ2-3,TRBV5-1,TGCGCCAGCAGCTCAGCCGGGACAGGACCCCCTAGCACAGATACGCAGTATTTT,CASSSAGTGPPSTDTQYF
few,-,TRBJ1-2,TRBV9,TGTGCCAGCAGCGTAGATGGGGGAGGCTATGGCTACACCTTC,CASSVDGGGYGYTF
-,-,TRBJ1-2,TRBV30,TGTGCCTGGAGTGTAGATCCGGGGGGCTGGAATGGCTACACCTTC,CAWSVDPGGWNGYTF
-,TRBD1,TRBJ2-7,TRBV7-9,TGTGCCAGCAGCTCCCCCGTAGGACAGGGTGAAAACGAGCAGTACTTC,CASSSPVGQGENEQYF
-,TRBD1,TRBJ1-2,TRBV28,TGTGCCAGCAGGCTCACCCCAACAGGGGAGGACTATGGCTACACCTTC,CASRLTPTGEDYGYTF
once,-,TRBJ1-2,TRBV4-3,TGCGCCAGCAGCCCAGCCCAGATCTCGGGGGGCTACACCTTC,CASSPAQISGGYTF
-,-,TRBJ1-2,TRBV7-6,TGTGCCAGCAGCCCCGTAAATGGCTACACCTTC,CASSPVNGYTF
once,-,TRBJ1-1,TRBV15,TGTGCCACCAGCCCGCGGGAGCTGAACACTGAAGCTTTCTTT,CATSPRELNTEAFF
-,TRBD1,TRBJ1-2,TRBV18,TGTGCCAGCTCGCTTACAGGGGCCCCCCTAGTGACCTATGGCTACACCTTC,CASSLTGAPLVTYGYTF
-,TRBD1,TRBJ2-7,TRBV5-6,TGTGCCAGCAGCAAACCGGGACAGTGGGGTGCACTACCCCGACGCTGGCAGTACTTC,CASSKPGQWGALPRRWQYF
-,TRBD1,TRBJ2-2,TRBV6-6,TGTGCCAGTCTTACAGGGGCCCCTGACGGGGAGCTGTTTTTT,CASLTGAPDGELFF
-,-,TRBJ1-5,TRBV29-1,TGCAGCGATGCTAAAGCATTCGGCCGGGAGGGAGGCAATCAGCCCCAGCATTTT,CSDAKAFGREGGNQPQHF